This T cell receptor beta chain was captured in a study of response to subunit inactivated influenza vaccine. Using its own MiXCR run on the RT-PCR reads, TCRdb lists one record per CDR3 protein. The sample contains some 500,000 distinct CDR3 sequences, approximately 15% of which appear only once. This clonotype occurred many times. Its antigen remains unknown. Whole-study findings and limits: Each seasonal flu vaccination may recruit only limited new T cells, authors suggested.

The germline gives CDR1 SGDLS, CDR2 YYNGEE. With 3 bases clipped from V and 4 bases from J, the junction kept 18 bases outside the gene matches. There are 18 residues in the CDR3. The rearrangement uses TRBV9 and TRBJ1-1; 7 bases line up with TRBD1. This specimen consisted of CD4+ T cells sorted from PBMCs, obtained around 2 years after vaccination. This sequence was found in a man in his fifties or sixties who received an inactivated influenza vaccine. CDR3 nucleotides: TGTGCCAGCAGCGCTCACACAATTCCCCAGGGGGAAGGCACTGAAGCTTTCTTT. It specifies CASSAHTIPQGEGTEAFF.